This TCR beta chain came from a study of cytomegalovirus exposure and HLA in healthy donors (TCRdb year 2017). As for the study more broadly: According to a later analysis, the 120 or so validation repertoires were produced on the same platform as the 700 or so repertoires of the first cohort. Besides the first cohort of hundreds of subjects, a separate validation cohort made up of roughly 130 different subjects was used. The study aimed to test whether signatures of past pathogen exposure could be identified by cataloging public T cell receptors. The study combined high-throughput TCR immunosequencing, statistical association of individual TCRs with disease status, and machine learning to predict cytomegalovirus infection status.

Libraries were prepared through the immunoSEQ multiplex PCR assay. Concerning the study's data processing: To diagnose cytomegalovirus status from the catalog of TCR beta chain sequences, a statistical classification framework was built. TCRdb obtained this table from immuneACCESS and retained in-frame rearrangements with V and J assigned. These tables miss some clones; where compared with another copy, unresolved V genes account for less than half of the shortfall, and the remainder is unexplained. That table supplies the V and J calls and clone size; D and trimming were determined from the DNA. A total of about 250,000 clones appear in this sample, more than 75% of them only once. Jointly, the top ten make up 2.5% to 3% of the sample. The paper's findings and limits, for the study overall: The study listed approximately 150 TCR beta chains as associated with cytomegalovirus. According to the authors, the approach could potentially be generalized to other disease states and immunological phenotypes. In both the original and validation cohorts, the classifier was reported to diagnose cytomegalovirus status with high specificity and sensitivity. In vitro tests confirmed that a few of the cytomegalovirus-associated TCR beta chains recognize cytomegalovirus antigens. Most TCR sequences were seen in very few donors, while some public TCRs were found in many individuals. The validation cohort had no HLA typing available for a later analysis, so co-occurrence within that cohort was assessed over all 120 or so repertoires. Subsequent analysis determined that TCRs grouped into clusters in the first cohort also showed a tendency toward co-occurrence across the roughly 130 validation repertoires, and 85% to 95% of cluster scores exceeded 0.

Comment on this clone: No cognate antigen has been identified for it. No base quality information exists; no much larger clone differs at one position.

Separate from the roughly 700-subject first cohort, the validation cohort of about 130 subjects was the group to which the donors belonged. Specimen: PBMCs. The receptor comes from a man younger than 30 in good health and CMV-seronegative.

The CDR3 here reads CASSPGTGNAEQYF. The bases read TGCGCCAGCAGCCCCGGGACAGGGAACGCCGAGCAGTACTTC. The chain is made from TRBV5-1 and TRBJ2-7; 9 middle bases align to TRBD1. Clipping removes 4 bases from V and 6 bases from J, with 8 as the unmatched junction base count. CDR1 and CDR2 were assigned from the germline V gene as SGHRS and YFSETQ. The cysteine opens and the phenylalanine closes a CDR3 of 14 amino acids. The entry retains the CDR3 DNA only, 42 bases that are in frame from base 1.